This T cell receptor beta chain was observed in a study of T-cell memory formation after mild COVID-19 (dated by TCRdb to 2020 to 2022). The study in broad terms: TCR sequence clusters from the two donors were found to be largely donor specific. In a couple of donors, T-cell clones that expanded and contracted after mild COVID-19 were tracked by sequencing TCRalpha and TCRbeta repertoires over time. Two young, previously healthy adult volunteers, one female and one male, were included in the cohort. Broader findings and caveats from the paper: Only a couple of mild cases were covered by the study, and larger cohorts that include severe cases with pre-infection samples were considered necessary. Balanced CD4/CD8 phenotypes were observed for clones contracting from day 15 to 85, whereas a bias towards CD4+ was observed for a second wave of clones expanding from day 15 to 37. The second-wave clones that peaked on day 37 were not confirmed to be SARS-CoV-2 specific. Contracting CD4+ clones were found mainly in CM and EM memory subsets, while CD8+ clones were enriched in EMRA. Some responding clones were found in pre-infection memory, which suggests that pre-existing cross-reactive memory T cells took part in the SARS-CoV-2 response.

There are 17 amino acids in the CDR3, from cysteine to phenylalanine inclusive. CDR3 DNA is the only sequence kept; it has 51 bases, read in frame from the first base. CDR1 KGHDR and CDR2 SFDVKD are derived from the germline V gene. Clipping removes 0 bases from V and 4 bases from J, with 9 as the unmatched junction base count. Ficoll-Paque density gradient centrifugation was used to isolate PBMCs. Of note for this clonotype: This clone's antigen is unknown. The record has no base qualities; no much larger clone is one base away.

The sequencer listed for this sample is Illumina NovaSeq 6000. cDNA libraries for TCRalpha and TCRbeta were prepared by 5'RACE using constant-segment primers, with sample barcodes and unique molecular identifiers added. RNA was extracted from every sample with Trizol reagent. Library amplification was performed in two PCR steps, and a second sample barcode and Illumina TruSeq adapters were introduced in the second step. Libraries were sequenced on an Illumina NovaSeq with 2 x 150 bp paired-end reads. Processing in the source paper ran as follows. The reads were demultiplexed and collapsed into UMI-guided consensus sequences using migec v1.2.7. Using mixcr v2.1.11, the UMI consensuses were aligned to TRA and TRB V and J templates and assembled into clonotypes. A clonotype was counted as expanded or contracted only if both edgeR and NoisET called the change significant, with noise models trained on biological replicates. For edgeR calls, a false discovery rate-adjusted p below 0.01 and a log2 fold-change threshold of 1 were applied. As an exploratory analysis of dynamics, PCA with hierarchical clustering was applied to max-normalized trajectories of the 1000 most abundant clonotypes. Separately sequenced CD4+ and CD8+ repertoires were used to assign a CD4 or CD8 phenotype to each responding clone. TCRdb cleaned the public reads at Q25 with fastp, built clones with MiXCR and kept in-frame beta chains. Rows matching on CDR3 protein sequence are summarized as one entry with the most common DNA and genes. The V and J calls were not made by the authors but by TCRdb's processing. This sample is represented by 500,000 to 650,000 distinct CDR3 sequences; about a fifth of them were singletons. Approximately 8.4% of the sample lies in the top ten.

The source is an adult woman who had mild COVID-19 (a few samples of this study predate the infection). The sample titles of this study are shuffled in the database, so cell type and time point are left out; the donor was told from shared clones. The sequence is built from TRBV24-1 and TRBJ2-3; TRBD1 fits 7 bases in the junction. Material: PBMCs or a T cell subset sorted from them (not recorded which). The CDR3 is CATSDLRQGDLADTQYF. The sequenced DNA is TGTGCCACCAGTGATTTGCGCCAGGGGGACCTCGCAGATACGCAGTATTTT.